The clone carrying this T cell receptor beta chain was seen only a few times. Germline CDR1 is SQVTM and CDR2 is ANQGSEA. V lost 1 base, J lost 5 bases, and 17 bases lay in between. CDR3 length: 15 amino acids. In the source study's methods: How many nucleated cells were present was estimated from reference gene primer amplification. Measured with immunoSEQ multiplex PCR; TCRdb has only the in-frame clones, and not every one. V, J and clone size were drawn from that table, and D and trimming were deduced from the DNA. Of about 250,000 clones in the sample, roughly 84% were seen once. The sample comes from a study of blood T cell repertoires in COVID-19. About the study: Sites in the United States, Italy and Spain provided acute and convalescent COVID-19 samples.

The sequence was obtained from a woman aged 40 to 55 who had recovered from COVID-19. The chain couples TRBV29-1 to TRBJ2-5, with D perhaps matching TRBD2 (5 bases). The source material was peripheral blood. CDR3 sequence reads: CSVEVFAGPRETQYF. Written as DNA, the CDR3 is TGCAGCGTTGAAGTCTTCGCGGGCCCCCGGGAGACCCAGTACTTC.